The source of this TCR beta chain is a study of blood T cell repertoires in COVID-19. The overall study: Sources were T cells, B-cell-depleted T cells, or PBMCs; the material itself was cDNA or gDNA.

Germline CDR1 and CDR2: MNHEY and SVGAGI. This CDR3 region has 14 residues. V lost 4 bases and J 2 bases, leaving 8 bases between the germline ends. The table came from immunoSEQ multiplex PCR; TCRdb's copy has only in-frame clones and leaves some out. Among approximately 150,000 clones listed, 87% were seen once. Participants spanned ages roughly 18 to 95 years and resided in about two dozen US areas. Within 2 weeks before study entry, exposed participants met a COVID-19 case. Sample: PBMCs or T cells enriched from blood (not recorded which). This receptor was taken from a woman aged 40 to 55 who had been exposed to COVID-19. The chain joins TRBV6-5 to TRBJ1-4, with D perhaps matching TRBD1 (6 bases). Here the CDR3 reads CASSSGQTNEKLFF. The CDR3 nucleotides read TGTGCCAGCAGTTCTGGACAGACTAATGAAAAACTGTTTTTT.